The sequence of this T cell receptor (beta chain) was determined in a study of T cell changes during pregnancy in multiple sclerosis. Germline CDR1 is MNHNS and CDR2 is SASEGT. The CDR3 sequence is 13 residues long. V was trimmed by 3 bases and J by 9 bases, leaving 13 bases between them. The protocol was immunoSEQ multiplex PCR, while the TCRdb copy is restricted to in-frame clones and leaves out a portion. Here the sample spans approximately 92,000 clones, more than 85% being singletons. The receptor's source is a female donor with multiple sclerosis, enrolled in a pregnancy study. The genes are TRBV6-1 and TRBJ2-3; D perhaps matches TRBD1 (5 bases). Sequenced here: peripheral blood, sampled in the first trimester of pregnancy. As DNA, the CDR3 is TGTGCCAGCAGTGAGGGCAGGCCAGGGACGCAGTATTTT. As protein: CASSEGRPGTQYF.